This T cell receptor (beta chain) was recovered during a study of metastatic and nonmetastatic thyroid tumors. In the study overall: Repertoires of blood and of tissue (tumor or nodule) from malignant and benign thyroid patients were compared.

Concerning this clone itself: What it recognizes is unknown.

Overall study findings and caveats: Relative to benign nodules, malignant thyroid tumors were reportedly characterized by significantly elevated TCR beta diversity in blood and tumor.

CDR1 ENHRY and CDR2 SYGVKD come from the germline V gene. V shed 6 bases and J shed 6 bases, with 9 bases lying between them. The CDR3 runs 12 residues. Nobody among the patients had been given any treatment before thyroid surgery. TCRdb recomputed clones from the PCR reads via MiXCR. The sample lists 5,500 to 6,000 clones, roughly 27% occurring once. This chain uses TRBV10-3 with TRBJ1-5; unclear D gene. Sequencing was carried out using adjacent normal tissue. The origin of this receptor is a male donor with papillary thyroid cancer or a benign thyroid nodule (not recorded which). Some clones in this sample may be carry-over from other donors' samples. The CDR3 loop reads CAISPEGQPQHF. Written as DNA, the CDR3 is TGTGCCATCAGCCCTGAGGGTCAGCCCCAGCATTTT.